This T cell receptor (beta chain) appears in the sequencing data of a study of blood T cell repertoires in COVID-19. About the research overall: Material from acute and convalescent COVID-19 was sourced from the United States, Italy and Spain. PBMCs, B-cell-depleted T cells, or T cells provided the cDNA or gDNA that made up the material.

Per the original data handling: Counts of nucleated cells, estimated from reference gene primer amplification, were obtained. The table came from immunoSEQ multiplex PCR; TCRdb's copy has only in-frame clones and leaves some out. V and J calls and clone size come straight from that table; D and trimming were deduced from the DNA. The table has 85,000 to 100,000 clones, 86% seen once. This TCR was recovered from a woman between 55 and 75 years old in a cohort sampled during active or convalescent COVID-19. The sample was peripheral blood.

The CDR3 region is CASGLRSAAPGELFF. CDR3 coding DNA: TGTGCTAGTGGTTTGCGATCCGCGGCCCCCGGGGAGCTGTTTTTT. The V and J genes are TRBV12-5 and TRBJ2-2; D call uncertain. Trimming took 2 bases from V and 6 from J, leaving 13 bases between them. There are 15 residues in the CDR3. Germline V lookup: CDR1 LGHNT, CDR2 FRNRAP.